This T cell receptor (beta chain) was found in a study of T cells in Graves' hyperthyroidism and ophthalmopathy. Comments on this clonotype: Its antigen is undetermined.

Authors of the study amplified TCR beta CDR3 regions from RNA transcripts. RT-PCR in the first round (using the HTBI primer set) targeted the TCR CDR3. TCRdb passed the multiplex PCR reads through MiXCR, listing each CDR3 protein once. Of some 500,000 distinct CDR3 sequences in the sample, roughly 16% were seen once. Patients affected by ophthalmopathy presented a Clinical Activity Score of at least 3, a NOSPECS grade of at least 4, and disease duration below 3 months. Study conclusions and caveats: With a median lead of about six months before onset, the model predicted ophthalmopathy.

Material for sequencing was blood. This clonotype was sampled from a woman aged 25-40 years with Graves' ophthalmopathy.

Here the CDR3 DNA reads TGCAGTGCTAGTCGACAGGGGGGATACACTGAAGCTTTCTTT. Translation gives CSASRQGGYTEAFF. The chain uses TRBV20-1 and TRBJ1-1, with 9 bases aligning to TRBD1. The junction had 5 bases not matched to a gene; V was cut back by 3 bases and J by 3 bases. There are 14 residues in the CDR3. Germline V gene data show CDR1 as DFQATT and CDR2 as SNEGSKA (reference sequence).